Each of the 21 T cell receptor beta chains below was sequenced from the same sample in a study of blood T cell repertoires in COVID-19. Profiling relied on immunoSEQ multiplex PCR, and the TCRdb table lists in-frame clones only, not all of them. The table lists under 300,000 clones, 88% of them singletons. The specimen sequenced was peripheral blood. Receptors were obtained from a woman aged 35 to 49 who had recovered from COVID-19.

The CDR3 here is CASSPPEGVNEKLFF. The CDR3 DNA follows: TGTGCCAGTAGTCCACCAGAAGGGGTTAATGAAAAACTGTTTTTT. The chain recombines TRBV19 with TRBJ1-4; D might be TRBD1 (5 bases). Germline values: CDR1 LNHDA, CDR2 SQIVND (reference sequence). This CDR3 has 15 residues. The germline V and J ends were trimmed by 5 bases and 4 bases, with 14 bases remaining between them.

The rearrangement uses TRBV19 and TRBJ2-3, with D tentatively TRBD2 (6 bases). Germline lookup yields CDR1 LNHDA and CDR2 SQIVND (reference sequence). Trimming shortened V by 3 bases and J by 5 bases, and 9 bases separated the two germline ends. CDR3 size: 13 residues. Written as DNA, the CDR3 is TGTGCCAGTAGTATGATGGGGGGAGATACGCAGTATTTT. Translated: CASSMMGGDTQYF.

This chain connects TRBV25-1 to TRBJ2-5; 7 positions agree with TRBD2. J was trimmed by 4 bases and V by 8 bases; bases with no gene match: 7. Looked up from germline, CDR1 is MGHDK and CDR2 is SYGVNS. The CDR3 is made up of 13 amino acids. The CDR3 spells CASAQGGRETQYF. Here the CDR3 DNA reads TGTGCCAGCGCCCAGGGCGGGAGAGAGACCCAGTACTTC.

The chain uses TRBV20-1 and TRBJ1-1; the match to TRBD1 covers 7 bases. CDR1 and CDR2 (germline): DFQATT, SNEGSKA (reference sequence). The CDR3 has 14 amino acids. Unmatched junction bases numbered 5, after V lost 3 bases and J lost 1 base. CDR3 residues: CSASPDRPNTEAFF. The CDR3 DNA is TGCAGTGCTAGTCCGGACAGGCCGAACACTGAAGCTTTCTTT.

The chain has TRBV15 and TRBJ2-7, with 7 positions matching TRBD1. The germline gives CDR1 LNHNV, CDR2 YYDKDF (reference sequence). After removal of 2 bases from V and 3 bases from J, the junction contained 1 base not matched to a gene. The CDR3 length is 13 residues. For the CDR3, the DNA is TGTGCCACCAGCAGACGGGACAGCTACGAGCAGTACTTC. Encoded protein: CATSRRDSYEQYF.

This sequence joins TRBV25-1 and TRBJ2-7; D possibly corresponds to TRBD2 (6 bases). The length of the CDR3 is 13 residues. Germline V gene lookup returns CDR1 MGHDK and CDR2 SYGVNS. Deletions cut 3 bases from V and 4 bases from J, with 10 bases between. The CDR3, as DNA: TGTGCCAGCAGTGAGGGGGGAGAGTACGAGCAGTACTTC. This sequence encodes CASSEGGEYEQYF.

The CDR3 sequence is CASSFSTGGFSGNTIYF. DNA of the CDR3: TGTGCCAGCAGCTTTTCGACAGGGGGCTTCTCTGGAAACACCATATATTTT. The chain is built from TRBV7-2 and TRBJ1-3, with TRBD1 identical over 10 bases. The CDR3 runs to 17 residues. Unmatched junction bases numbered 5, after V lost 3 bases and J lost 0 bases. Germline loops: CDR1 SGHTA, CDR2 FQGNSA. The full variable domain, with the rest looked up from reference TRBV7-2 and TRBJ1-3, is GAGVSQSPSNKVTEKGKDVELRCDPISGHTALYWYRQSLGQGLEFLIYFQGNSAPDKSGLPSDRFSAERTGGSVSTLTIQRTQQEDSAVYLCASSFSTGGFSGNTIYFGEGSWLTVV.

The genes are TRBV6-2 or TRBV6-3 and TRBJ1-4; D possibly corresponds to TRBD1 (6 bases). This CDR3 spans 16 amino acids. Germline values: CDR1 MNHEY, CDR2 SVGEGT. V was shortened by 4 bases and J by 6 bases, with 18 bases between the two germline ends. The CDR3, as DNA: TGTGCCAGCAGTTTCGTCGGTTTAGGGGGATATGAAAAACTGTTTTTT. It encodes CASSFVGLGGYEKLFF.

V and J are TRBV7-2 and TRBJ2-5; 8 nucleotides agree with TRBD1. CDR1 and CDR2 from the germline V gene are SGHTA and FQGNSA. This CDR3 comprises 14 residues. J lost 3 bases, V lost 5 bases, and 5 bases had no gene match. CDR3 DNA: TGTGCCAGCAGCCCGGACAGGGTCGAAGAGACCCAGTACTTC. As protein: CASSPDRVEETQYF. The full variable domain, rest sourced from reference TRBV7-2 and TRBJ2-5, is GAGVSQSPSNKVTEKGKDVELRCDPISGHTALYWYRQSLGQGLEFLIYFQGNSAPDKSGLPSDRFSAERTGGSVSTLTIQRTQQEDSAVYLCASSPDRVEETQYFGPGTRLLVL.

This chain connects TRBV28 to TRBJ1-5, with D perhaps matching TRBD1 (6 bases). Germline CDR1 MDHEN, CDR2 SYDVKM. V dropped 3 bases and J dropped 7 bases, with 10 bases sitting between them. The CDR3 contains 13 residues. The CDR3 sequence is CASSFRGSQPQHF. CDR3 DNA sequence: TGTGCCAGCAGTTTCAGGGGAAGCCAGCCCCAGCATTTT. The full variable domain, in which reference TRBV28 and TRBJ1-5 provide the parts outside the CDR3, is DVKVTQSSRYLVKRTGEKVFLECVQDMDHENMFWYRQDPGLGLRLIYFSYDVKMKEKGDIPEGYSVSREKKERFSLILESASTNQTSMYLCASSFRGSQPQHFGDGTRLSIL.

The genes are TRBV4-1 and TRBJ2-2, with 8 bases matching TRBD1. Germline CDR1 is MGHRA and CDR2 is YSYEKL. The CDR3 length is 16 residues. The trim removed 4 bases at V and 4 bases at J, leaving 8 bases unmatched. CDR3 in amino acids: CASSRGQGAGTGELFF. CDR3 sequence (DNA): TGCGCCAGCAGCCGGGGGCAGGGGGCCGGCACCGGGGAGCTGTTTTTT.

There are many counts of this clone. V gene TRBV2 combines with J gene TRBJ1-5, with 8 bases identical to TRBD1. This CDR3 contains 15 residues. V lost 8 bases, J lost 2 bases, and 8 bases stayed unmatched. Germline V gives CDR1 SNHLY, CDR2 FYNNEI. CDR3 DNA: TGTGCCAGCGAGATCGACAGGGGAGGCAATCAGCCCCAGCATTTT. It codes for CASEIDRGGNQPQHF.

The chain recombines TRBV19 with TRBJ1-5; TRBD1 aligns across 9 bases. The CDR3 spans 15 residues. Germline V gene data show CDR1 as LNHDA and CDR2 as SQIVND (reference sequence). After removal of 5 bases from V and 4 bases from J, the junction contained 6 bases not matched to a gene. DNA of the CDR3: TGTGCCAGTAGTCCTGCCGGGACAGGGAATCAGCCCCAGCATTTT. Residues: CASSPAGTGNQPQHF.

The chain combines TRBV19 with TRBJ2-1; D is possibly TRBD1 (6 bases). Germline V gene data show CDR1 as LNHDA and CDR2 as SQIVND (reference sequence). CDR3 length: 18 amino acids. Trimming removed 0 bases from V and 8 bases from J, with 23 bases in between. The CDR3 coding sequence is TGTGCCAGTAGTATAGATCGGGTTGTAGGGGGTTCCAGCGATGAGCAGTTCTTC. Translated: CASSIDRVVGGSSDEQFF.

This chain connects TRBV2 to TRBJ1-2; no definite D call. V lost 4 bases to trimming and J lost 0 bases, with 9 bases between them. CDR3 length: 14 residues. Germline CDR1 reads SNHLY; CDR2 reads FYNNEI. The CDR3 DNA reads TGTGCCAGCAGTGCTGCATTAGCTAACTATGGCTACACCTTC. Translating it yields CASSAALANYGYTF.

The V gene is TRBV11-2, the J gene TRBJ1-6; 7 nucleotides align to TRBD1. The length of the CDR3 is 18 residues. Looked up from germline, CDR1 is SGHAT and CDR2 is FQNNGV. The V and J ends lost 5 bases and 0 bases, in that order; junction bases with no gene match: 10. The CDR3 sequence: CASSPRTGTSSYNSPLHF. DNA for the CDR3: TGTGCCAGCAGCCCCCGGACAGGAACGAGCTCCTATAATTCACCCCTCCACTTT.

The chain combines TRBV7-3 with TRBJ2-2; the match to TRBD2 covers 10 bases. This CDR3 is built from 16 residues. Trimming cost V 5 bases and J 5 bases; bases outside gene matches: 8. From germline, CDR1 is SGHTA and CDR2 FQGTGA. CDR3 coding DNA: TGTGCCAGCAGCCCATCTAGCGGGAGAGGGACCGGGGAGCTGTTTTTT. This gives the protein CASSPSSGRGTGELFF.

The V and J genes are TRBV6-8 and TRBJ2-7; D possibly corresponds to TRBD1 (6 bases). The CDR3 has 17 residues. Germline V gene lookup returns CDR1 MNHGY and CDR2 SAAAGT. The V and J ends lost 9 bases and 2 bases respectively, with 26 bases between them. The DNA of the CDR3 is TGTGCCAGATTCACCCATATTAGCGACAGGCACCCCTACGAGCAGTACTTC. Its protein product is CARFTHISDRHPYEQYF.

The V call is TRBV11-1, the J call TRBJ1-1, with 11 nucleotides matching TRBD1. The germline CDR1 and CDR2 sequences are SGHAT and FQDESV (reference sequence). Trimming took 5 bases from V and 4 from J; bases not matched to a gene: 6. The length of the CDR3 is 15 residues. As DNA, the CDR3 is TGTGCCAGCAGCCCTGGACAGGGGGCTATCACTGAAGCTTTCTTT. Amino acids: CASSPGQGAITEAFF.

The genes are TRBV11-2 and TRBJ2-7; possibly TRBD1 for D (6 bases). The CDR3 runs to 12 residues. CDR1 is SGHAT and CDR2 is FQNNGV in the germline V gene. The V end was cut by 8 bases, the J end by 8 bases, with 16 bases between. The CDR3 nucleotides read TGTGCCAGCCAAGGGGGAACCACCCAGCAGTACTTC. Protein: CASQGGTTQQYF. The full variable domain, in which reference TRBV11-2 and TRBJ2-7 provide the parts outside the CDR3, is EAGVAQSPRYKIIEKRQSVAFWCNPISGHATLYWYQQILGQGPKLLIQFQNNGVVDDSQLPKDRFSAERLKGVDSTLKIQPAKLEDSAVYLCASQGGTTQQYFGPGTRLTVT.

This clone has at least ten counts. The rearrangement uses TRBV4-2 and TRBJ1-2; D is unclear. Trimming stripped 4 bases from V and 1 base from J, with 10 bases between. This CDR3 is built from 14 residues. Germline V gene data show CDR1 as LGHNA and CDR2 as YNFKEQ. The CDR3 loop reads CASSPQVFNYGYTF. The CDR3 DNA reads TGTGCCAGCAGCCCTCAGGTCTTTAACTATGGCTACACCTTC.